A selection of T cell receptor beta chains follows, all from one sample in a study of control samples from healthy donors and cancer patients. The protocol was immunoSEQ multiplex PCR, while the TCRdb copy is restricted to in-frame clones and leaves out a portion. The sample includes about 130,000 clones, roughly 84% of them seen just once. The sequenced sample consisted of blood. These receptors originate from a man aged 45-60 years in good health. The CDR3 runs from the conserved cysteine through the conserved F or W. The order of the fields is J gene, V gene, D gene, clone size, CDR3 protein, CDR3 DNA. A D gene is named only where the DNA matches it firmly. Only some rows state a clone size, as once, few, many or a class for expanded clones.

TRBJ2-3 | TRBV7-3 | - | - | CASSSTGRTDTQYF | TGTGCCAGCAGCTCGACAGGCCGCACAGATACGCAGTATTTT
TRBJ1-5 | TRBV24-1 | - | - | CATSAWNQPQHF | TGTGCCACCAGTGCCTGGAATCAGCCCCAGCATTTT
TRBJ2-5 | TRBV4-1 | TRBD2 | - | CASSRGTSGGQQETQYF | TGCGCCAGCAGCCGAGGGACTAGCGGGGGCCAGCAAGAGACCCAGTACTTC
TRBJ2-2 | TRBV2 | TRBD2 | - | CASSLSGVANTGELFF | TGTGCCAGCAGTCTTAGCGGGGTTGCGAACACCGGGGAGCTGTTTTTT
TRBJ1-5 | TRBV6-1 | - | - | CASSDRDTNQPQHF | TGTGCCAGCAGTGATAGGGACACTAATCAGCCCCAGCATTTT
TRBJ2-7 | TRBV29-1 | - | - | CSVRGADYEQYF | TGCAGCGTGAGGGGGGCCGACTACGAGCAGTACTTC
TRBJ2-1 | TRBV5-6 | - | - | CASSLALEGFSYNEQFF | TGTGCCAGCAGCTTGGCTCTTGAGGGTTTCTCCTACAATGAGCAGTTCTTC
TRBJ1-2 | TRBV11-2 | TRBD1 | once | CASSFPGQRFYGYTF | TGTGCCAGCAGCTTCCCGGGACAGAGGTTCTATGGCTACACCTTC
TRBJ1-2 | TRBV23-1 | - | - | CASTQNRGANYGYTF | TGCGCCAGCACCCAAAACCGGGGGGCGAACTATGGCTACACCTTC
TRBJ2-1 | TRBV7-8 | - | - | CASSSGGGGYYNEQFF | TGTGCCAGCAGCTCCGGCGGAGGGGGTTACTACAATGAGCAGTTCTTC
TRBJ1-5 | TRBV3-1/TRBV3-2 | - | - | CASSQGAQPQHF | TGTGCCAGCAGCCAGGGGGCTCAGCCCCAGCATTTT
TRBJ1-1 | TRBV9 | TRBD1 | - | CASSVTGQVSAEAFF | TGTGCCAGCAGCGTAACGGGACAGGTAAGCGCTGAAGCTTTCTTT
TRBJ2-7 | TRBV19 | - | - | CASSLAVGSYEQYF | TGTGCCAGTAGTCTAGCAGTTGGCTCCTACGAGCAGTACTTC
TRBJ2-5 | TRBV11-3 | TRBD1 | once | CASSPGTGVQETQYF | TGTGCCAGCAGCCCCGGGACAGGGGTCCAAGAGACCCAGTACTTC
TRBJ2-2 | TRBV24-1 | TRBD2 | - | CATSDPSSGGRPTGELFF | TGTGCCACCAGTGACCCATCGTCGGGGGGAAGGCCCACCGGGGAGCTGTTTTTT
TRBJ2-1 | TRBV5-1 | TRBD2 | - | CASSLAVSSGGANEQFF | TGCGCCAGCAGCTTGGCCGTATCTAGCGGGGGGGCCAATGAGCAGTTCTTC
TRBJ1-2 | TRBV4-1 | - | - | CASSQGPDQLKFTNYGYTF | TGCGCCAGCAGCCAAGGCCCGGACCAGCTTAAATTCACTAACTATGGCTACACCTTC
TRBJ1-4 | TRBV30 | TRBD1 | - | CACNTGESEKLFF | TGTGCCTGCAATACAGGGGAGTCTGAAAAACTGTTTTTT
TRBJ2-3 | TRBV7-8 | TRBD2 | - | CASSDLRGDTDTQYF | TGTGCCAGCAGCGACCTCCGGGGGGACACAGATACGCAGTATTTT
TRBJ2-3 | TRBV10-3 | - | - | CAITSGVPTDTQYF | TGTGCCATCACTTCAGGGGTCCCCACAGATACGCAGTATTTT
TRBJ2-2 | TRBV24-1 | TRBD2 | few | CATSDLTGGHRDTGELFF | TGTGCCACCAGTGATTTAACGGGGGGGCATCGTGACACCGGGGAGCTGTTTTTT
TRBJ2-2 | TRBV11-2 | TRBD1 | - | CASSQQGAFEGDTGELFF | TGTGCCAGCAGTCAACAGGGGGCCTTTGAGGGCGACACCGGGGAGCTGTTTTTT
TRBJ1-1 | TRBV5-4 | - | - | CASSRASNLINTEAFF | TGTGCCAGCAGCCGGGCCTCTAATCTCATCAACACTGAAGCTTTCTTT